These 27 T cell receptor beta chains originate from one sample sequenced in a study of cytomegalovirus exposure and HLA in healthy donors (dated by TCRdb to about 2017). The receptor library was made with the immunoSEQ multiplex PCR assay. For the multiplex PCR, a mixture combining 60 forward primers for TCR Vbeta segments and 13 reverse primers for TCR Jbeta segments was used. TCRdb re-hosts the immuneACCESS table, in-frame sequences only. Its copies lack some clones; in the studies checked, an unresolved V gene accounts for under half of them, and the cause for the rest is not known. For this sample the table gives more than 150,000 clones, of which around 80% were detected only once. The ten largest clones represent less than 1.5% of the sample. The sequenced sample consisted of PBMCs. The receptors come from a man younger than 35 in good health and CMV-seronegative.

About this clone: The junction departs from the called germline gene at one end, perhaps through a read error. V usage is TRBV7-7 and J usage is TRBJ2-7; TRBD1 agrees at 9 bases. The CDR3 has 14 amino acids. Germline V gene data show CDR1 as SSHAT and CDR2 as FNYEAQ (reference sequence). This chain's CDR3 is CASSPGQGFYEQYF. The DNA of the CDR3 is TGTGCTAGCAGCCCGGGACAGGGCTTCTACGAGCAGTACTTC.

CDR3 nucleotide sequence: TGTGCCAGCAGCTGGAATCAGGGGACTGGGGCCAACGTCCTGACTTTC. It is translated as CASSWNQGTGANVLTF. V is TRBV7-9 and J is TRBJ2-6; D might be TRBD1 (6 bases). The CDR3 totals 16 residues. Looked up from germline, CDR1 is SEHNR and CDR2 is FQNEAQ (reference sequence). The ends were cut back, 4 bases at V and 2 bases at J, with 12 bases in the middle.

This clone was counted once. The chain couples TRBV28 to TRBJ1-2; 7 bases are shared with TRBD1. The V gene end was trimmed by 2 bases and the J gene end by 0 bases; junction bases not matched to a gene: 0. This CDR3 contains 14 residues. Germline V CDR1 and CDR2: MDHEN, SYDVKM. The DNA of the CDR3 is TGTGCCAGCAGTTTAACAGGGGCTAACTATGGCTACACCTTC. Translated: CASSLTGANYGYTF.

This clone has a handful of counts. The rearrangement joins TRBV7-2 to TRBJ2-5; perhaps TRBD1 as D (5 bases). The germline CDR1 and CDR2 sequences are SGHTA and FQGNSA. This CDR3 is built from 13 residues. The V gene lost 3 bases and the J gene lost 5 bases, with 10 bases spanning the gap. CDR3 sequence (DNA): TGTGCCAGCAGCTTTTCAGGGCTCGAGACCCAGTACTTC. This gives the protein CASSFSGLETQYF.

CDR3 protein: CASSLDRRGQPQHF. CDR3 DNA sequence: TGTGCCAGCAGCTTGGACCGTAGGGGTCAGCCCCAGCATTTT. V is TRBV7-2 and J is TRBJ1-5; a weak D match, TRBD1 (5 bases). The germline CDR1 and CDR2 sequences are SGHTA and FQGNSA. The V end lost 3 bases, the J end lost 6 bases, and 12 bases lay between the germline ends. This CDR3 has 14 amino acids.

The genes are TRBV10-3 and TRBJ2-7; a weak D match, TRBD2 (6 bases). Germline V CDR1 and CDR2: ENHRY, SYGVKD. This CDR3 contains 14 residues. Trimming shortened V by 0 bases and J by 5 bases, and 11 bases separated the two germline ends. CDR3 loop: CAISESTGRNEQYF. The CDR3 DNA reads as TGTGCCATCAGTGAGTCGACCGGGAGAAACGAGCAGTACTTC.

This clone was counted once. The rearrangement links TRBV30 to TRBJ1-5, with 8 bases fitting TRBD1. This CDR3 is built from 15 residues. CDR1 is GTSNPN, CDR2 SVGIG, per germline (reference sequence). The V segment lost 2 bases and the J segment 3 bases; nucleotides outside the gene matches: 6. CDR3 nucleotides: TGTGCCTGGAGTTCTGGACAGGGTTTCAATCAGCCCCAGCATTTT. Its protein product is CAWSSGQGFNQPQHF.

This sequence joins TRBV6-5 and TRBJ2-2; 7 bases line up with TRBD2. This CDR3 comprises 15 residues. CDR1 MNHEY and CDR2 SVGAGI come from the germline V gene. Trimming took 2 bases from V and 5 from J; bases not matched to a gene: 5. The chain's CDR3 is CASSYGGGGTGELFF. The CDR3 DNA reads TGTGCCAGCAGTTACGGGGGGGGTGGAACCGGGGAGCTGTTTTTT.

This CDR3 is CASTAGGGYGYTF. CDR3 bases: TGTGCCAGCACGGCCGGGGGGGGCTATGGCTACACCTTC. This sequence joins TRBV11-3 and TRBJ1-2; possible D gene TRBD1, 5 bases. CDR1 is SGHNT, CDR2 YENEEA, per germline. The CDR3 length is 13 residues. Trimming pared 7 bases from V and 4 bases from J, leaving 13 bases between.

The V and J genes are TRBV5-1 and TRBJ2-6; the match to TRBD2 covers 8 bases. The CDR3 is 16 amino acids. The V segment lost 4 bases and the J segment 6 bases; nucleotides outside the gene matches: 9. Germline V lookup: CDR1 SGHRS, CDR2 YFSETQ. The CDR3 loop is CASSLISGSLANVLTF. The CDR3 DNA sequence: TGCGCCAGCAGCCTCATCAGCGGGAGTCTGGCCAACGTCCTGACTTTC. The full variable domain, rest sourced from reference TRBV5-1 and TRBJ2-6, is KAGVTQTPRYLIKTRGQQVTLSCSPISGHRSVSWYQQTPGQGLQFLFEYFSETQRNKGNFPGRFSGRQFSNSRSEMNVSTLELGDSALYLCASSLISGSLANVLTFGAGSRLTVL.

The chain links TRBV10-3 to TRBJ2-1; no definite D call. Germline-derived CDR1 and CDR2 are ENHRY and SYGVKD. CDR3 size: 13 residues. V lost 4 bases and J 7 bases, leaving 11 bases between the germline ends. The CDR3 DNA is TGTGCCATCAGTGCTCCTCCTACTAATGAGCAGTTCTTC. This encodes CAISAPPTNEQFF.

For this clone: An end of the junction differs from the germline gene, which may be a read error. The chain links TRBV30 to TRBJ2-2; a possible D gene is TRBD1 (6 bases). CDR1 GTSNPN and CDR2 SVGIG come from the germline V gene (reference sequence). This CDR3 is built from 14 residues. In nucleotides, the CDR3 is TGTGCCTGCCACCGGGACAAGTATGTCGGGAAGCTGTTTTTT. Amino acids: CACHRDKYVGKLFF.

The chain employs TRBV6-1 and TRBJ1-2; D remains unclear. This CDR3 spans 15 amino acids. CDR1 and CDR2 (germline): MNHNS, SASEGT. Deletions cut 1 base from V and 4 bases from J, with 13 bases between. The CDR3 loop reads CASSEGAATLYGYTF. The CDR3 DNA reads TGTGCCAGCAGTGAAGGGGCAGCAACTCTCTATGGCTACACCTTC.

The chain has TRBV27 and TRBJ2-7; no firm D call. This CDR3 has 13 residues. V lost 4 bases, J lost 2 bases, and 9 bases lay in between. Per germline, CDR1 MNHEY and CDR2 SMNVEV (reference sequence). In DNA, the CDR3 is TGTGCCAGCAGTTGGAGCGCTACCTACGAGCAGTACTTC. Amino acid sequence: CASSWSATYEQYF.

The chain combines TRBV7-8 with TRBJ2-7, with D perhaps TRBD1 (6 bases). CDR1 is SGHVS, CDR2 FQNEAQ, per germline. The CDR3 has 15 amino acids. V dropped 1 base and J dropped 0 bases, with 10 bases sitting between them. CDR3 region: CASSLEGVLSYEQYF. CDR3 nucleotide sequence: TGTGCCAGCAGCTTAGAGGGGGTCCTCTCCTACGAGCAGTACTTC. The full variable domain, with the rest looked up from reference TRBV7-8 and TRBJ2-7, is GAGVSQSPRYKVAKRGQDVALRCDPISGHVSLFWYQQALGQGPEFLTYFQNEAQLDKSGLPSDRFFAERPEGSVSTLKIQRTQQEDSAVYLCASSLEGVLSYEQYFGPGTRLTVT.

The CDR3 sequence: CASSSAGGLLGGYTF. The CDR3 DNA is TGTGCCAGCAGTTCGGCGGGGGGTTTGCTTGGCGGCTACACCTTC. The chain has TRBV6-5 and TRBJ1-2; TRBD1 might be the D (5 bases). Germline values: CDR1 MNHEY, CDR2 SVGAGI. The V end lost 4 bases, the J end lost 8 bases, and 20 bases lay between the germline ends. The CDR3 length is 15 residues.

The J gene is TRBJ2-7, the V gene TRBV19, with D maybe TRBD1 (5 bases). The CDR3 consists of 14 residues. V was clipped by 3 bases and J by 2 bases, with 11 bases between them. Germline V lookup: CDR1 LNHDA, CDR2 SQIVND (reference sequence). CDR3: CASSIAQGPYEQYF. CDR3 nucleotide sequence: TGTGCCAGTAGTATTGCGCAGGGTCCCTACGAGCAGTACTTC.

V gene TRBV14 combines with J gene TRBJ2-2; 10 positions agree with TRBD2. Per the germline V gene, CDR1 is SGHDN and CDR2 is FVKESK. Trimming removed 0 bases from V and 7 bases from J; junction bases left unmatched: 11. The CDR3 length is 18 residues. In nucleotides, the CDR3 is TGTGCCAGCAGCCAAGAAATTGGACTAGCGGTCGGGGGCGGGGAGCTGTTTTTT. Protein: CASSQEIGLAVGGGELFF.

J is TRBJ2-7 and V is TRBV5-1, with TRBD2 matching over 9 bases. The V gene's germline CDR1 is SGHRS and CDR2 YFSETQ. The CDR3 is made up of 15 amino acids. Trimming cost V 4 bases and J 3 bases; bases outside gene matches: 8. DNA for the CDR3: TGCGCCAGCAGCCGGGGGACTAGCAGGGACTACGAGCAGTACTTC. Translated: CASSRGTSRDYEQYF.

The chain joins TRBV7-2 to TRBJ2-7; TRBD1 agrees at 7 bases. The CDR3 length is 16 residues. Per germline, CDR1 SGHTA and CDR2 FQGNSA. V lost 1 base and J lost 0; bases outside the gene matches: 6. CDR3 in amino acids: CASSLDLHRGSYEQYF. For the CDR3, the DNA is TGTGCCAGCAGCTTAGACTTGCACAGGGGCTCCTACGAGCAGTACTTC. Full variable domain (rest looked up from reference TRBV7-2 and TRBJ2-7): GAGVSQSPSNKVTEKGKDVELRCDPISGHTALYWYRQSLGQGLEFLIYFQGNSAPDKSGLPSDRFSAERTGGSVSTLTIQRTQQEDSAVYLCASSLDLHRGSYEQYFGPGTRLTVT.

The rearrangement links TRBV6-6 to TRBJ1-3, with TRBD1 as a possible D gene (5 bases). This CDR3 has 13 amino acids. The germline V gene encodes CDR1 MNHNY and CDR2 SVGAGI (reference sequence). Trimming pared 7 bases from V and 0 bases from J, leaving 7 bases between. The CDR3 here is CASTGYSGNTIYF. CDR3 in DNA: TGTGCCAGCACAGGGTACTCTGGAAACACCATATATTTT.

The chain carries TRBV11-2 and TRBJ1-1; unclear D gene. V was pared by 5 bases and J by 3 bases, with 10 bases between. Germline V gene lookup returns CDR1 SGHAT and CDR2 FQNNGV. There are 13 residues in the CDR3. CDR3 sequence reads: CASSLQAHTEAFF. The CDR3 DNA is TGTGCCAGCAGCCTCCAAGCGCACACTGAAGCTTTCTTT.

The CDR3, as DNA: TGCGCCAGCAGCTTGGGACCTGCCCGGGACAGTAATAACTATGGCTACACCTTC. This gives the protein CASSLGPARDSNNYGYTF. The chain employs TRBV5-1 and TRBJ1-2; 7 positions agree with TRBD1. This CDR3 spans 18 amino acids. The germline gives CDR1 SGHRS, CDR2 YFSETQ. The trim removed 0 bases at V and 1 base at J, leaving 12 bases unmatched. The variable domain in full, with the rest retrieved from reference TRBV5-1 and TRBJ1-2, is KAGVTQTPRYLIKTRGQQVTLSCSPISGHRSVSWYQQTPGQGLQFLFEYFSETQRNKGNFPGRFSGRQFSNSRSEMNVSTLELGDSALYLCASSLGPARDSNNYGYTFGSGTRLTVV.

This clone was picked up one time. V gene TRBV15 combines with J gene TRBJ2-7; D uncertain. From germline, CDR1 is LNHNV and CDR2 YYDKDF (reference sequence). The V end lost 1 base, the J end lost 1 base, and 8 bases lay between the germline ends. This CDR3 region has 14 residues. The DNA of the CDR3 is TGTGCCACCAGCAGAGGTTACAGTTCCTACGAGCAGTACTTC. Its protein is CATSRGYSSYEQYF.

The chain combines TRBV7-3 with TRBJ1-2; maybe TRBD1 (6 bases). Trimming left V 2 bases short and J 7 bases short, with 11 bases between. There are 13 residues in the CDR3. Germline CDR1 is SGHTA and CDR2 is FQGTGA. CDR3 region: CASSLLGGAGYTF. For the CDR3, the DNA is TGTGCCAGCAGCTTACTCGGGGGGGCTGGCTACACCTTC. Using reference TRBV7-3 and TRBJ1-2 for the parts outside the CDR3, the full variable domain is GAGVSQTPSNKVTEKGKYVELRCDPISGHTALYWYRQSLGQGPEFLIYFQGTGAADDSGLPNDRFFAVRPEGSVSTLKIQRTERGDSAVYLCASSLLGGAGYTFGSGTRLTVV.

The chain is built from TRBV12-5 and TRBJ1-5; TRBD1 aligns across 9 bases. Unmatched junction bases numbered 5, after V lost 4 bases and J lost 4 bases. The CDR3 runs to 15 residues. Germline CDR1 reads LGHNT; CDR2 reads FRNRAP. CDR3 sequence reads: CASGSHDRGNQPQHF. Written as DNA, the CDR3 is TGTGCTAGTGGTTCCCACGACAGGGGGAATCAGCCCCAGCATTTT.

This chain joins TRBV27 and TRBJ2-7; TRBD2 might be the D (5 bases). V lost 2 bases, J lost 1 base, and 12 bases lay in between. The CDR3 loop spans 15 amino acids. CDR1 and CDR2 (germline): MNHEY, SMNVEV (reference sequence). The CDR3 reads CASSLSLRGSYEQYF. In DNA form, the CDR3 reads TGTGCCAGCAGTTTAAGCCTGCGAGGGTCCTACGAGCAGTACTTC.